This T cell receptor beta chain derives from a study of T cell responses to AZD1222 COVID-19 vaccine. General study findings and limits: Clonal diversity may have been underestimated, and the donors were mostly white British, with more females than males. The study found vaccine-associated CD4 TCRs spanning spike, dominant at 160-218 and 743-854. Baseline seropositives among AZD1222 recipients totaled only 5 to 7.

The ends were cut back, 1 base at V and 4 bases at J, with 10 bases in the middle. Germline CDR1 MNHEY, CDR2 SVGEGT. The CDR3 loop spans 14 amino acids. Notes on this clone: Its antigen is still unknown.

Using immunoSEQ multiplex PCR, the repertoire was profiled, and TCRdb retains in-frame clones only, with some absent. The sample has approximately 80,000 clones; around 93% are singletons. Second-dose timings of about 4 or about 12 weeks were pooled. The chain carries TRBV6-2 or TRBV6-3 and TRBJ1-1, with D maybe TRBD1 (5 bases). This sequence originates from an adult who received the AZD1222 COVID-19 vaccine. This sample comprised peripheral blood, obtained 28 days after the second AZD1222 dose. DNA for the CDR3: TGTGCCAGCAGTTACTGGGGGGGTTTCACTGAAGCTTTCTTT. Encoded protein: CASSYWGGFTEAFF.